The 3 T cell receptor beta chains in this list originate from one sample, sequenced in a study of neoadjuvant nivolumab and ipilimumab in lung cancer. Some clones are missing from TCRdb's copy, which holds only in-frame ones; the method was immunoSEQ multiplex PCR. The sample lists under 50,000 clones; around nine tenths were seen once. The material was blood, obtained before neoadjuvant nivolumab, alone or with ipilimumab. The receptor set was obtained from an adult with non-small cell lung cancer. Some clones in this sample may be carry-over from other donors' samples.

V gene TRBV9 combines with J gene TRBJ1-2; D gene unclear. Per the germline V gene, CDR1 is SGDLS and CDR2 is YYNGEE. V lost 0 bases, J lost 8 bases, and 8 bases lay in between. The CDR3 extends over 12 amino acids. This chain's CDR3 is CASSVASGGYTF. The CDR3 DNA follows: TGTGCCAGCAGCGTAGCCTCGGGAGGCTACACCTTC.

The chain is built from TRBV7-2 and TRBJ1-4; D uncertain. Trimming took 5 bases from V and 0 from J, leaving 10 bases between them. Germline V gene data show CDR1 as SGHTA and CDR2 as FQGNSA. The CDR3 sequence is 15 residues long. The CDR3 DNA sequence: TGTGCCAGCAGCCCACAGAGGGCAACTAATGAAAAACTGTTTTTT. As protein: CASSPQRATNEKLFF.

The V call is TRBV4-3, the J call TRBJ1-3; D not resolved. CDR3 size: 12 residues. Trimming removed 1 base from V and 7 bases from J, with 5 bases in between. Per the germline V gene, CDR1 is LGHNA and CDR2 is YSLEER. The CDR3 DNA sequence: TGCGCCAGCAGCCAAGTGGGGAACACCATATATTTT. It translates to CASSQVGNTIYF.